The entry that follows covers one TCR beta chain sequence. Its antigen is undetermined. The sample comes from a study of T cell responses to AZD1222 COVID-19 vaccine. Study as a whole: Pooled samples include second doses given at about 4 or 12 weeks. General observations from the study: Repertoire samples came only from after the peak T cell response. Seropositive AZD1222 recipients at baseline numbered only 6 or 7.

The assay was immunoSEQ multiplex PCR, and TCRdb's table has in-frame clones only and misses some. The table lists 130,000 or so clones, 85% to 95% of them singletons. This TCR derives from an adult in good health. The specimen comprised peripheral blood, sampled on day 0 of AZD1222 vaccination.

The CDR3 DNA follows: TGTGCCTGGAGTGTGTTGGGGGACTCCTATAATTCACCCCTCCACTTT. Residues: CAWSVLGDSYNSPLHF. The V and J genes are TRBV30 and TRBJ1-6; TRBD1 might be the D (5 bases). CDR1 is GTSNPN, CDR2 SVGIG, per germline (reference sequence). The CDR3 consists of 16 residues. V was trimmed by 0 bases and J by 0 bases, leaving 9 bases between them.